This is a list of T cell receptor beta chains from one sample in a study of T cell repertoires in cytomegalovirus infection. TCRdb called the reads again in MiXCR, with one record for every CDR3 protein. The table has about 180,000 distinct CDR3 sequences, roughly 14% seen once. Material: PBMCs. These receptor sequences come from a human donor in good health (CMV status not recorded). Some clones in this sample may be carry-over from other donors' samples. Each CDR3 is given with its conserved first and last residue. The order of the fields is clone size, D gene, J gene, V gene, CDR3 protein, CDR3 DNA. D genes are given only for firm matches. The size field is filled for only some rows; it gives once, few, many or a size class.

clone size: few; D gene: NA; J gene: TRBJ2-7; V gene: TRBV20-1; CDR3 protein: CSASINEQYF; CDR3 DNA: TGCAGTGCTAGTATCAACGAGCAGTACTTC
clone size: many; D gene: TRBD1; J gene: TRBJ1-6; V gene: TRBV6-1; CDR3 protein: CASSQTGGLYNSPLHF; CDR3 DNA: TGTGCCAGCAGTCAAACAGGGGGGCTCTATAATTCACCCCTCCACTTT
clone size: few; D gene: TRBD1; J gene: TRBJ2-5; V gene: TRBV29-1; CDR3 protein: CSAGQGQETQYF; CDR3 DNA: TGCAGCGCCGGACAGGGACAAGAGACCCAGTACTTC
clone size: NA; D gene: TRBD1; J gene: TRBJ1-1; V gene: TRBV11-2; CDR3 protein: CASSYPLWDRVARTEAFF; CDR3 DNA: TGTGCCAGCAGCTACCCCCTGTGGGACAGGGTGGCTCGTACTGAAGCTTTCTTT
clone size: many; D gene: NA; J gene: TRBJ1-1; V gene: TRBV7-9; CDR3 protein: CASSSRQPNTEAFF; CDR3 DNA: TGTGCCAGCAGCTCACGACAGCCGAACACTGAAGCTTTCTTT
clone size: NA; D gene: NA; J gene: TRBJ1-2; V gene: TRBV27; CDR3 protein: CASYAGNGNYGYTF; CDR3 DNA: TGTGCCAGCTATGCAGGGAACGGAAACTATGGCTACACCTTC
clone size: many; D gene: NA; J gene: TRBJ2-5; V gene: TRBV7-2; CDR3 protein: CASSLADSLGTQYF; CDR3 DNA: TGTGCCAGCAGCTTAGCGGACTCCCTGGGGACCCAGTACTTC
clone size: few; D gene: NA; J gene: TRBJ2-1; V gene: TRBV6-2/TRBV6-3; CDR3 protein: CASSSRSSYNEQFF; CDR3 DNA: TGTGCCAGCAGTTCAAGGAGCTCCTACAATGAGCAGTTCTTC
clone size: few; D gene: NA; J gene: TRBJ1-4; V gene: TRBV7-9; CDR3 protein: CASSLDEKLFF; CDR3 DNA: TGTGCCAGCAGCTTGGATGAAAAACTGTTTTTT
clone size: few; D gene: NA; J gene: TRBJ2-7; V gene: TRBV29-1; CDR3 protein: CSVASYEQYF; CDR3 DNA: TGCAGCGTTGCAAGCTACGAGCAGTACTTC
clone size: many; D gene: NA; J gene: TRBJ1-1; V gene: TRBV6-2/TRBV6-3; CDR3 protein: CASSYSAGNTEAFF; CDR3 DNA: TGTGCCAGCAGTTACTCGGCAGGGAACACTGAAGCTTTCTTT
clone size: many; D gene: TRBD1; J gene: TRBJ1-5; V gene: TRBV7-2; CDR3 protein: CASSPRQGLSNQPQHF; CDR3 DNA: TGTGCCAGCAGCCCCAGACAGGGCCTTTCCAATCAGCCCCAGCATTTT
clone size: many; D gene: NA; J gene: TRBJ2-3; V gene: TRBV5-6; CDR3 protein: CASSFGRGTDTQYF; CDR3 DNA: TGTGCCAGCAGCTTCGGCAGGGGAACAGATACGCAGTATTTT
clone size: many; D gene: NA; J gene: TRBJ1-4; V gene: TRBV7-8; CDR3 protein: CASSVGRTTNEKLFF; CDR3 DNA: TGTGCCAGCAGCGTGGGGAGGACAACTAATGAAAAACTGTTTTTT
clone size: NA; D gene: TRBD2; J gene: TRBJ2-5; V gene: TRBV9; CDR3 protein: CASSDGTSGRIKETQYF; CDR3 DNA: TGTGCCAGCAGCGATGGGACTAGCGGGAGGATAAAAGAGACCCAGTACTTC
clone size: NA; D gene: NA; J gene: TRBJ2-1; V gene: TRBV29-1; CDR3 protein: CSVVPGNEQFF; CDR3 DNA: TGCAGCGTTGTACCGGGGAATGAGCAGTTCTTC
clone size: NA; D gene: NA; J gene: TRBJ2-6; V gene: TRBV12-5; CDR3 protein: CASGPQGSGANVLTF; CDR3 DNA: TGTGCTAGTGGTCCACAGGGATCTGGGGCCAACGTCCTGACTTTC
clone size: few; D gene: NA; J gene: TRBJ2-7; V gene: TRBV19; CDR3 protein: CASSMGATGRHF; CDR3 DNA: TGTGCCAGTAGTATGGGGGCCACAGGGAGGCACTTC
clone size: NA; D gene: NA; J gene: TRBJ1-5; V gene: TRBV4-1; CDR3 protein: CASNQEHGTNQPQHF; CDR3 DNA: TGCGCCAGCAACCAAGAACACGGCACCAATCAGCCCCAGCATTTT
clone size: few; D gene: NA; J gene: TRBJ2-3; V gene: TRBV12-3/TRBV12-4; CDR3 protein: CASSFRADSTDTQYF; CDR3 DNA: TGTGCCAGCAGTTTTAGGGCAGACAGCACAGATACGCAGTATTTT
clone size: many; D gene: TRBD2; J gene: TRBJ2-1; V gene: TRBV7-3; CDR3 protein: CASSKGASGVSSYNEQFF; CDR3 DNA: TGTGCCAGCAGCAAAGGAGCTAGCGGGGTTAGTTCCTACAATGAGCAGTTCTTC
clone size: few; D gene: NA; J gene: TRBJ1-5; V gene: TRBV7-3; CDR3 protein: CASSPGIYSNQPQHF; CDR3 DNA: TGTGCCAGCAGCCCAGGGATATATAGCAATCAGCCCCAGCATTTT
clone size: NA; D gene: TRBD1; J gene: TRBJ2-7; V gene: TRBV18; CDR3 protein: CASSPEGTAYEQYF; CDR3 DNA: TGTGCCAGCTCACCCGAGGGGACAGCCTACGAGCAGTACTTC
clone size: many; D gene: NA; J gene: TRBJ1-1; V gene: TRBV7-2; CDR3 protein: CASSLRRSEAFF; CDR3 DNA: TGTGCCAGCAGCTTAAGGAGGTCTGAAGCTTTCTTT
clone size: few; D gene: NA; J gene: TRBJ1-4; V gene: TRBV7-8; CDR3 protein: CASSPDRFNEKLFF; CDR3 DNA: TGTGCCAGCAGCCCTGACCGGTTTAATGAAAAACTGTTTTTT
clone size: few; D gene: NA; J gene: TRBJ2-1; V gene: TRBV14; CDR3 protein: CASSQGMLHANEQFF; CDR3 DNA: TGTGCCAGCAGCCAAGGGATGTTGCACGCCAATGAGCAGTTCTTC
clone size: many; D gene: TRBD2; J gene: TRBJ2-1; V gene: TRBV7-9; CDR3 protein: CASSLGVSGRMNEQFF; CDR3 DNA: TGTGCCAGCAGCTTAGGGGTTAGCGGGAGAATGAATGAGCAGTTCTTC
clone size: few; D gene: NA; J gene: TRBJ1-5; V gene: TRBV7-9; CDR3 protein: CASSLTSGNQPQHF; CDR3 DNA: TGTGCCAGCAGCCTCACGAGTGGCAATCAGCCCCAGCATTTT
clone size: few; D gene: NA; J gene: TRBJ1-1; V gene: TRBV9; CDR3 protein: CASRMGRTEAFF; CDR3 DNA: TGTGCCAGCAGGATGGGGAGGACTGAAGCTTTCTTT
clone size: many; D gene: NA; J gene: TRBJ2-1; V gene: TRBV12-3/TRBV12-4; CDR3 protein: CASSPGSYNEQFF; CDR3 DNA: TGTGCCAGCAGCCCGGGTTCCTACAATGAGCAGTTCTTC
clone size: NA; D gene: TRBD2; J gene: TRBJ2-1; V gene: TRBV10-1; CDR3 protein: CASSGGGYLSNEQFF; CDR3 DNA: TGCGCCAGCAGTGGGGGGGGATATTTGAGCAATGAGCAGTTCTTC
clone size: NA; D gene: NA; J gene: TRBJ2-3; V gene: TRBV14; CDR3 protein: CASSLTGYTDTQYF; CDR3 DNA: TGTGCCAGCAGCCTGACAGGATACACAGATACGCAGTATTTT
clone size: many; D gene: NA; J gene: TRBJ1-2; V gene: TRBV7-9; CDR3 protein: CASSLSGTRGYTF; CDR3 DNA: TGTGCCAGCAGCTTAAGTGGGACTAGGGGCTACACCTTC
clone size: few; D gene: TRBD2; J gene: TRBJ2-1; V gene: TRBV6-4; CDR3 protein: CASSDTSGGSDEQFF; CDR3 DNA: TGTGCCAGCAGTGACACTAGCGGGGGGTCGGATGAGCAGTTCTTC
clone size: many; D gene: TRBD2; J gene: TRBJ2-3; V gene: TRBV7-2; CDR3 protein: CASSLMRGGADTQYF; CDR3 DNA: TGTGCCAGCAGCTTAATGCGGGGGGGGGCAGATACGCAGTATTTT
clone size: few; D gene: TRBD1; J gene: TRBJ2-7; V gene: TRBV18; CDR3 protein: CASSLDRGRPYEQYF; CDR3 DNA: TGTGCCAGCTCTCTCGACAGGGGTCGCCCCTACGAGCAGTACTTC
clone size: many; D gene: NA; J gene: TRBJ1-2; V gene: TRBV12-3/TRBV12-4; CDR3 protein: CASSFGRGYGYTF; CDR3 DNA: TGTGCCAGCAGTTTCGGCAGGGGATATGGCTACACCTTC
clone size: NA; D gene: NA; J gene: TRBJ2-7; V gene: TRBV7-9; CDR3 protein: CASSLDSYYEQYF; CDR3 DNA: TGTGCCAGCAGCTTAGACAGCTACTACGAGCAGTACTTC
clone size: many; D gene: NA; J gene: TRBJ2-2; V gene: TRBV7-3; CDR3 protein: CASSLTRVGELFF; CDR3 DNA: TGTGCCAGCAGCTTAACTAGGGTCGGGGAGCTGTTTTTT
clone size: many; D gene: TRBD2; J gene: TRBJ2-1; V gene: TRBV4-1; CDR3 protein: CASSHTLAGGPYEQFF; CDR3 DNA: TGCGCCAGCAGCCACACACTAGCGGGAGGGCCCTATGAGCAGTTCTTC
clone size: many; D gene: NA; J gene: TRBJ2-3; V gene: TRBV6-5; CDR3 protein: CASSYSILQAKDTQYF; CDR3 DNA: TGTGCCAGCAGTTACTCGATTCTACAGGCTAAAGATACGCAGTATTTT
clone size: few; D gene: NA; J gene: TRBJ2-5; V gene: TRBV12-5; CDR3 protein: CASGFAAVGVETQYF; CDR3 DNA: TGTGCTAGTGGCTTTGCAGCGGTAGGGGTAGAGACCCAGTACTTC
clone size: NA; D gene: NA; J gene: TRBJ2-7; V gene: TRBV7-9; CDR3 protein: CASSLSESSYEQYF; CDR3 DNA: TGTGCCAGCAGCCTTTCGGAGAGCTCCTACGAGCAGTACTTC
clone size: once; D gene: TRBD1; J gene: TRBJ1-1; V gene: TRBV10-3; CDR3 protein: CAISGQGTTEAFF; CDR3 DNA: TGTGCCATCAGCGGACAGGGAACCACTGAAGCTTTCTTT
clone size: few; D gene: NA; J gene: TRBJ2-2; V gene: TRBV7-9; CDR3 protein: CASIGPNTNTGELFF; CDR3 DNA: TGTGCCAGCATCGGACCGAATACGAACACCGGGGAGCTGTTTTTT
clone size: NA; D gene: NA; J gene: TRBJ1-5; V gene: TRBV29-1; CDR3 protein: CSAGLSNQPQHF; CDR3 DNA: TGCAGCGCCGGACTTAGCAATCAGCCCCAGCATTTT
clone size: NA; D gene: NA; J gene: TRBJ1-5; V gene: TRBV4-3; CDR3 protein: CASSQDRRTGHLQPQHF; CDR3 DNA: TGCGCCAGCAGCCAAGATCGGCGTACAGGGCATCTTCAGCCCCAGCATTTT
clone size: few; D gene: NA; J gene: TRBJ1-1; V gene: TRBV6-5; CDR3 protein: CASSYSGFNTEAFF; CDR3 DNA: TGTGCCAGCAGTTACTCGGGATTTAACACTGAAGCTTTCTTT
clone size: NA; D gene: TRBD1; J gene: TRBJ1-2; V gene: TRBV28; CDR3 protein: CTSSFPRTGHGYTF; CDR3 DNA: TGTACCAGCAGTTTCCCTAGGACAGGGCATGGCTACACCTTC
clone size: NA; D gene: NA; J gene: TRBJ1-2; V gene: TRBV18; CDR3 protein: CASSPRQAYGYTF; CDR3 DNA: TGTGCCAGCTCACCACGACAGGCCTATGGCTACACCTTC
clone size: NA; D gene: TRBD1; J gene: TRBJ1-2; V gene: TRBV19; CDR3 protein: CASSRQGSLSGYTF; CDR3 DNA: TGTGCCAGCTCACGACAGGGAAGCCTAAGCGGCTACACCTTC
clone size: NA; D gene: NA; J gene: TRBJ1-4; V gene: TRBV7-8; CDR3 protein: CASSLGAGADEKLFF; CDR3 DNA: TGTGCCAGCAGCTTAGGGGCGGGTGCTGATGAAAAACTGTTTTTT
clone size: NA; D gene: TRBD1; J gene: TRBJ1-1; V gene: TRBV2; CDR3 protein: CASSAPPGTGRAEAFF; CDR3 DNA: TGTGCCAGCAGTGCGCCTCCGGGGACAGGGCGGGCTGAAGCTTTCTTT
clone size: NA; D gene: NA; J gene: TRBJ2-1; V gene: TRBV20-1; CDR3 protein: CSAREGSKNNEQFF; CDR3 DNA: TGCAGTGCTAGGGAGGGATCAAAGAACAATGAGCAGTTCTTC
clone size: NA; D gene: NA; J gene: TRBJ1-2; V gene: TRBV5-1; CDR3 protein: CASSLSKGYGYTF; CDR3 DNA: TGCGCCAGCAGCTTGAGCAAGGGGTATGGCTACACCTTC
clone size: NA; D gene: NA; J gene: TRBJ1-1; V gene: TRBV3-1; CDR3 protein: CASSQAGGNTEAFF; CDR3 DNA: TGTGCCAGCAGCCAAGCCGGGGGGAACACTGAAGCTTTCTTT
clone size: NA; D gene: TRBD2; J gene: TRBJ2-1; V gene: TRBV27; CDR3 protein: CASSLVASGSGNEQFF; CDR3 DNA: TGTGCCAGCAGTTTGGTGGCTAGCGGGAGTGGCAATGAGCAGTTCTTC
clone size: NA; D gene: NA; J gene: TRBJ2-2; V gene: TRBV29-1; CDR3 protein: CSATKGGTGELFF; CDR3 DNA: TGCAGCGCCACTAAGGGTGGGACCGGGGAGCTGTTTTTT
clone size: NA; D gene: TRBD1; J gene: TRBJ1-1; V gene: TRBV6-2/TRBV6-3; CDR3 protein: CASSWDRVGGTEAFF; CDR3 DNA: TGTGCCAGCAGTTGGGACAGGGTGGGGGGAACTGAAGCTTTCTTT